The 12 T cell receptor beta chains below come from one sample, sequenced in a study of shared clonotypes between healthy human individuals. Profiled with immunoSEQ multiplex PCR; TCRdb holds only in-frame clones, not every one. The sample lists about 96,000 clones; approximately 51% were seen once. The sequenced material came from PBMCs. These receptors were collected from a middle-aged woman in good health. Some clones in this sample may be carry-over from other donors' samples.

This chain connects TRBV5-1 to TRBJ1-2; D is possibly TRBD1 (5 bases). Deletions cut 4 bases from V and 5 bases from J, with 12 bases between. The V gene's germline CDR1 is SGHRS and CDR2 YFSETQ. There are 13 residues in the CDR3. The CDR3 sequence: CASSGGEAYGYTF. CDR3 coding DNA: TGCGCCAGCAGCGGGGGAGAAGCATATGGCTACACCTTC. The variable domain in full, with the rest retrieved from reference TRBV5-1 and TRBJ1-2, is KAGVTQTPRYLIKTRGQQVTLSCSPISGHRSVSWYQQTPGQGLQFLFEYFSETQRNKGNFPGRFSGRQFSNSRSEMNVSTLELGDSALYLCASSGGEAYGYTFGSGTRLTVV.

This clone has a count of ten or more. A read error may explain this, as a much larger clone is one base away. Other DNA sequences of this sample code for an identical CDR3. This chain links TRBV4-2 with TRBJ2-7, with D perhaps TRBD2 (5 bases). Germline loops: CDR1 LGHNA, CDR2 YNFKEQ. The CDR3 has 15 amino acids. Deletions cut 0 bases from V and 1 base from J, with 10 bases between. DNA of the CDR3: TGTGCCAGCAGCCAAGAGGGAGATGTATCCTACGAGCAGTACTTC. Translation gives CASSQEGDVSYEQYF.

The chain has TRBV2 and TRBJ2-7, with D perhaps matching TRBD1 (6 bases). From germline, CDR1 is SNHLY and CDR2 FYNNEI. V lost 5 bases, J lost 5 bases, and 7 bases lay in between. The length of the CDR3 is 11 residues. The CDR3 DNA reads as TGTGCCAGCAGTTACAGGGACGAGCAGTACTTC. Translated: CASSYRDEQYF.

In this sample, this clone turned up once. The chain joins TRBV5-1 to TRBJ1-2, with D tentatively TRBD1 (6 bases). The CDR3 is 15 residues long. V lost 0 bases, J lost 2 bases, and 11 bases lay in between. From germline, CDR1 is SGHRS and CDR2 YFSETQ. CDR3 coding DNA: TGCGCCAGCAGCTTGGGTACAGGGAGCAACTATGGCTACACCTTC. Encoded protein: CASSLGTGSNYGYTF.

The genes are TRBV28 and TRBJ2-1; D possibly matches TRBD1 or TRBD2 (5 bases each). Trimming removed 4 bases from V and 10 bases from J, with 14 bases in between. Germline V gives CDR1 MDHEN, CDR2 SYDVKM. CDR3 length equals 13 residues. CDR3 sequence reads: CASSWTPPGEQFF. The CDR3 bases are TGTGCCAGCAGTTGGACACCTCCGGGAGAGCAGTTCTTC.

This clone was found many times. The chain links TRBV7-2 to TRBJ2-1, with TRBD2 identical over 8 bases. Germline V gives CDR1 SGHTA, CDR2 FQGNSA. CDR3 size: 15 residues. With V trimmed by 5 bases and J by 6 bases, 9 bases remained unmatched. DNA for the CDR3: TGTGCCAGCAGCCCGAGACTAGCGAGGCCCAATGAGCAGTTCTTC. It yields the protein CASSPRLARPNEQFF.

Ten or more counts support this clone. The chain carries TRBV7-9 and TRBJ1-6; TRBD1 aligns across 8 bases. Looked up from germline, CDR1 is SEHNR and CDR2 is FQNEAQ (reference sequence). This CDR3 is 15 amino acids long. J gave up 9 bases and V 5 bases, and 9 bases lay outside the gene matches. This CDR3 is CASSAGQGRGSPLHF. The CDR3 DNA sequence: TGTGCCAGCAGCGCCGGACAGGGACGGGGTTCACCCCTCCACTTT.

With respect to this clone: A read error is possible here, since a much larger clone lies one base away. The conserved phenylalanine or tryptophan normally closing the CDR3 is absent here, so this likely arose from a read error. The V call is TRBV28, the J call TRBJ1-5, with TRBD1 as a possible D gene (6 bases). Germline V gene sequence: CDR1 MDHEN, CDR2 SYDVKM. The length of the CDR3 is 15 residues. V lost 2 bases and J 3 bases, leaving 11 bases between the germline ends. DNA for the CDR3: TGTGCCAGCAGTTTACCTAGGGGGAACAATCAGCCCCAGCATTCT. This codes for CASSLPRGNNQPQHS.

The V gene is TRBV6-6, the J gene TRBJ2-1, with 8 bases identical to TRBD1. J gave up 5 bases and V 5 bases, and 2 bases lay outside the gene matches. CDR3 length: 13 residues. Germline V gene data show CDR1 as MNHNY and CDR2 as SVGAGI (reference sequence). CDR3 protein: CASSTDRDNEQFF. The CDR3 region has the DNA TGTGCCAGCAGTACGGACAGGGACAATGAGCAGTTCTTC.

In this sample, this clone turned up many times. The rearrangement joins TRBV18 to TRBJ2-7, with D possibly TRBD2 on 6 matching bases. This CDR3 has 15 residues. Germline V lookup: CDR1 KGHSH, CDR2 LQKENI. With 1 base removed from V and 0 bases from J, the gap between germline ends came to 10 bases. CDR3 DNA: TGTGCCAGCTCACCACGAGCGGGTGTCTCCTACGAGCAGTACTTC. Its protein product is CASSPRAGVSYEQYF. The full variable domain, with the rest looked up from reference TRBV18 and TRBJ2-7, is NAGVMQNPRHLVRRRGQEARLRCSPMKGHSHVYWYRQLPEEGLKFMVYLQKENIIDESGMPKERFSAEFPKEGPSILRIQQVVRGDSAAYFCASSPRAGVSYEQYFGPGTRLTVT.

V gene TRBV4-2 combines with J gene TRBJ2-5; 7 nucleotides line up with TRBD2. Trimming at V came to 4 bases and at J to 11 bases, leaving 7 bases not matched to a gene. Germline CDR1 LGHNA, CDR2 YNFKEQ. The CDR3 is 12 residues long. The CDR3 sequence is CASSRGGGEQYF. CDR3 nucleotides: TGTGCCAGCAGCCGTGGGGGGGGAGAGCAGTACTTC.

V and J are TRBV6-5 and TRBJ2-3; 7 nucleotides agree with TRBD2. V was pared by 10 bases and J by 4 bases, with 11 bases of the junction left unmatched. The germline CDR1 and CDR2 sequences are MNHEY and SVGAGI. This CDR3 is 14 amino acids long. The CDR3 region has the DNA TGTGCCATCACCGCTAGCGGCGGGGCAGATACGCAGTATTTT. It codes for CAITASGGADTQYF.